This is a list of T cell receptor beta chains from one sample in a study of T cell responses to AZD1222 COVID-19 vaccine. Data came from immunoSEQ multiplex PCR; TCRdb stores just in-frame clones and leaves some out. The data contain about 120,000 clones, roughly 87% of them singletons. The sample here was peripheral blood, taken on day 0 of AZD1222 vaccination. These receptors originate from an adult in good health. CDR3s include the opening cysteine and the closing phenylalanine or tryptophan. Each record gives: J gene, D gene, CDR3 length, clone size, V gene, CDR3 protein, CDR3 DNA. A D gene is named only where the DNA matches it firmly. Where a row states a size, it is once, few, many or the class of an expanded clone; other rows omit it.

TRBJ1-6 - 15 - TRBV11-1 CASSPAGTGNSPLHF TGTGCCAGCAGCCCCGCCGGGACCGGAAATTCACCCCTCCACTTT
TRBJ2-7 - 14 - TRBV19 CASKDSLDHYEQYF TGTGCCAGCAAGGACAGTCTGGACCACTACGAGCAGTACTTC
TRBJ2-1 - 13 - TRBV9 CASSVLDDNEQFF TGTGCCAGCAGCGTCCTGGACGACAATGAGCAGTTCTTC
TRBJ2-1 TRBD2 16 once TRBV11-3 CASSLDGTSGGTLQFF TGTGCCAGCAGCTTAGACGGGACTAGCGGGGGGACACTTCAGTTCTTC
TRBJ2-2 - 15 - TRBV5-1 CASSLRTANTGELFF TGCGCCAGCAGCTTACGGACAGCGAACACCGGGGAGCTGTTTTTT
TRBJ2-7 - 16 - TRBV28 CASSFLGTQEVYEQYF TGTGCCAGCAGTTTCCTTGGGACACAAGAGGTCTACGAGCAGTACTTC
TRBJ1-1 - 16 - TRBV3-1/TRBV3-2 CASSQVVSTDNTEAFF TGTGCCAGCAGCCAAGTTGTGAGCACGGATAACACTGAAGCTTTCTTT
TRBJ1-1 - 14 - TRBV6-1 CASSELGSGAEAFF TGTGCCAGCAGTGAACTGGGGTCAGGAGCTGAAGCTTTCTTT
TRBJ2-7 - 15 - TRBV7-2 CASSQNGGRSDEQYF TGTGCCAGCAGCCAAAACGGGGGTCGGAGCGACGAGCAGTACTTC
TRBJ1-2 - 14 - TRBV7-3 CASSTGGANYGYTF TGTGCCAGCAGCACCGGTGGAGCTAACTATGGCTACACCTTC
TRBJ2-2 - 16 once TRBV12-5 CASGFHLRGNTGELFF TGTGCTAGTGGTTTTCACCTCAGGGGGAACACCGGGGAGCTGTTTTTT
TRBJ1-5 - 15 - TRBV7-2 CASSLSGLYNQPQHF TGTGCCAGCAGCTTGAGTGGTCTGTACAATCAGCCCCAGCATTTT
TRBJ1-5 TRBD1 16 - TRBV6-2/TRBV6-3 CASSPLDRGYNQPQHF TGTGCCAGCAGTCCCCTCGACAGGGGTTACAATCAGCCCCAGCATTTT
TRBJ1-1 - 14 once TRBV28 CASSPNPMNTEAFF TGTGCCAGCAGTCCAAACCCCATGAACACTGAAGCTTTCTTT
TRBJ1-1 TRBD1 10 - TRBV29-1 CSGGQSEAFF TGCAGCGGGGGACAGTCTGAAGCTTTCTTT
TRBJ2-3 - 16 - TRBV6-6 CASSYWRGTDTDTQYF TGTGCCAGCAGTTACTGGCGGGGGACAGACACAGATACGCAGTATTTT
TRBJ2-7 TRBD1 14 - TRBV5-4 CASGKGTGTYEQYF TGTGCCAGCGGAAAAGGGACAGGGACTTACGAGCAGTACTTC
TRBJ1-5 - 16 - TRBV6-1 CASSEHLGYSNQPQHF TGTGCCAGCAGTGAACATCTTGGTTATAGCAATCAGCCCCAGCATTTT
TRBJ2-2 - 15 - TRBV6-5 CASTTSQGNTGELFF TGTGCCAGCACGACCAGCCAGGGGAACACCGGGGAGCTGTTTTTT
TRBJ2-1 - 12 - TRBV19 CASSSTYNEQFF TGTGCCAGTAGTAGCACGTACAATGAGCAGTTCTTC
TRBJ2-3 TRBD1 14 - TRBV19 CASSRTGGGGTQYF TGTGCCAGTAGTCGGACAGGGGGGGGTGGTACGCAGTATTTT
TRBJ1-1 - 11 - TRBV19 CASSWYTEAFF TGTGCCAGTAGTTGGTACACTGAAGCTTTCTTT
TRBJ1-1 - 13 - TRBV11-1 CASSLGTAFEAFF TGTGCCAGCAGCTTAGGGACAGCATTTGAAGCTTTCTTT
TRBJ2-7 - 15 - TRBV9 CASSVALGRSYEQYF TGTGCCAGCAGCGTTGCCCTCGGGAGAAGCTACGAGCAGTACTTC
TRBJ2-7 - 11 once TRBV27 CASSSPTGEYF TGTGCCAGCAGTTCCCCGACCGGGGAGTACTTC
TRBJ1-6 - 16 - TRBV19 CASSPAMSSYNSPLHF TGTGCCAGTAGCCCAGCTATGAGCTCCTATAATTCACCCCTCCACTTT
TRBJ1-5 - 14 - TRBV7-8 CASSLQNREQPQHF TGTGCCAGCAGCTTACAAAATCGAGAACAGCCCCAGCATTTT
TRBJ2-2 - 14 - TRBV11-3 CASSPRQNTGELFF TGTGCCAGCAGCCCCCGACAGAACACCGGGGAGCTGTTTTTT
TRBJ2-7 TRBD2 14 - TRBV7-2 CASSPRGRTVEQYF TGTGCCAGCAGCCCTCGCGGGAGGACAGTCGAGCAGTACTTC
TRBJ2-7 TRBD2 17 - TRBV28 CASSSPGTSGYPREQYF TGTGCCAGCAGTTCTCCCGGGACTAGCGGATACCCCAGGGAGCAGTACTTC
TRBJ1-6 TRBD1 15 - TRBV19 CASNLPGQQNSPLHF TGTGCCAGTAACCTACCGGGACAGCAAAATTCACCCCTCCACTTT
TRBJ1-4 - 16 - TRBV6-5 CASSYSLQGLREKLFF TGTGCCAGCAGTTACTCTCTCCAGGGGCTTCGGGAAAAACTGTTTTTT
TRBJ2-5 - 15 - TRBV3-1/TRBV3-2 CASSQGGGPQETQYF TGTGCCAGCAGCCAAGGAGGGGGGCCCCAGGAGACCCAGTACTTC
TRBJ1-5 - 13 once TRBV27 CASSLGFAQPQHF TGTGCCAGCAGTTTAGGGTTCGCGCAGCCCCAGCATTTT
TRBJ1-2 - 13 - TRBV20-1 CSASSGTNYGYTF TGCAGTGCTAGTTCTGGGACCAACTATGGCTACACCTTC
TRBJ1-2 - 13 - TRBV28 CASSFVRGGGYTF TGTGCCAGCAGTTTTGTTCGGGGGGGTGGCTACACCTTC
TRBJ2-2 - 14 - TRBV2 CASSYTGNTGELFF TGTGCCAGCAGCTATACAGGGAACACCGGGGAGCTGTTTTTT
TRBJ1-3 - 15 - TRBV5-1 CASSLDPNSGNTIYF TGCGCCAGCAGCTTGGACCCGAACTCTGGAAACACCATATATTTT
TRBJ1-6 - 13 - TRBV19 CASKTVRNSPLHF TGTGCCAGTAAGACAGTGAGGAATTCACCCCTCCACTTT
TRBJ1-2 - 12 - TRBV19 CASSIDHYGYTF TGTGCCAGTAGTATAGATCACTATGGCTACACCTTC
TRBJ1-1 - 11 medium-sized TRBV2 CARQSNTEAFF TGTGCCAGACAGAGTAACACTGAAGCTTTCTTT
TRBJ2-7 - 14 - TRBV6-6 CASSSPDTPHEQYF TGTGCCAGCAGTTCCCCGGACACACCCCACGAGCAGTACTTC
TRBJ1-5 TRBD1 15 - TRBV7-9 CASAPRGGGPQPQHF TGTGCCAGCGCCCCGAGAGGAGGGGGCCCTCAGCCCCAGCATTTT
TRBJ1-4 - 15 - TRBV7-9 CASSLEVYRREKLFF TGTGCCAGCAGCTTAGAAGTGTACAGGAGGGAAAAACTGTTTTTT
TRBJ2-1 - 12 - TRBV9 CASSGQYNEQFF TGTGCCAGCAGCGGACAGTACAATGAGCAGTTCTTC